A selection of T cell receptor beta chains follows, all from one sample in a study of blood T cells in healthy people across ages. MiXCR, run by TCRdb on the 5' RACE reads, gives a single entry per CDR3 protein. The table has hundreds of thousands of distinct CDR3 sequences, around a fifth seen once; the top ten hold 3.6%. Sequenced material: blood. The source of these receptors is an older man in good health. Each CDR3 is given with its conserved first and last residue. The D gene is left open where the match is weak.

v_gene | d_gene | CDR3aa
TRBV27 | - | CASSFSYQETYEQYF
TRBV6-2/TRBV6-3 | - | CASRLSGSHEQYF
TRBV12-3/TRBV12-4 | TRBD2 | CASSFSGSIETQYF
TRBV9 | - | CASSDERSVKSNEQFF
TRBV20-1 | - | CSASPGLAYEQYF
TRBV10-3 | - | CAISESADRSNEQYF
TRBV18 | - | CASSPKGQAAGELFF
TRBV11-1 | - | CASSLALPSYNEQFF
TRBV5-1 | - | CASHTGSYNEQFF
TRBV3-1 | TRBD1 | CASSFFGTGNEKLFF
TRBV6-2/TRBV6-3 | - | CASKPSGTSYTDTQYF
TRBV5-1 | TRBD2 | CASSREAPDTQYF
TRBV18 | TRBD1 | CASSLISTGSSYEQYF
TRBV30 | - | CAWRERYTEAFF
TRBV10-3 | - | CATEGTRQETQYF
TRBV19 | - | CASSIGEVEQFF
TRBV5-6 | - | CASSLRPRSTDTQYF
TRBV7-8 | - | CASSLAWDTDTQYF
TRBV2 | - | CASSGDRSSYGYTF
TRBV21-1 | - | CARMTGTDYEQYF
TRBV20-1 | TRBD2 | CSARDWAGGASPYNEQFF
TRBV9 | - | CASSVDLGAKNIQYF
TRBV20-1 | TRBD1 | CSASRTGPETQYF
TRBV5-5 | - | CASSLNSLNQPQHF
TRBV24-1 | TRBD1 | CATSDRTGDSDNEQFF
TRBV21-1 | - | CASSKVRGSRDTEAFF
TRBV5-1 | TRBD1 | CASSWNRGPTYEQYF
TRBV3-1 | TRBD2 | CASSLRSAPAGARNEQFF
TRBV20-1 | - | CSARDRGAKNIQYF
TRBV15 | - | CATSRDAGYEQYF
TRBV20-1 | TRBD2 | CSAIRPGTSAYNEQFF
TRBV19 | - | CASSIAGTRNQPQHF
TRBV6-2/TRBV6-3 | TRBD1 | CASSTRDSRYEQYF
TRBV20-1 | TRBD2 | CSAIRTSGYNEQFF
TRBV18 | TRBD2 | CASSPSSGQETQYF
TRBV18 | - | CASSLGQGNIQYF
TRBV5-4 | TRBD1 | CASSGDRRTNTGELFF
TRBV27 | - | CASSFGFSDEQFF
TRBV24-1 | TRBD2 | CATSAGGSYNEQFF
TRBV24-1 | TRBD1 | CATADRGNQETQYF
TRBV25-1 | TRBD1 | CASSPPAGQGNIQYF
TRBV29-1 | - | CSVASGTPENTGELFF
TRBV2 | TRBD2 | CASRGTSGPETQYF
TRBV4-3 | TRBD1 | CASSQGQGAFSPLHF
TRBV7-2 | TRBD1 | CASRPGTASYEQYF
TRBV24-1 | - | CATSDQTSKGTDTQYF
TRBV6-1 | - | CASSEQSSYGQYF
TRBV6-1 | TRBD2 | CASSEGLAGAGDTQYF
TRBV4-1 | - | CASSQESSGGGIGTNEKLFF
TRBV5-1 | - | CASSLGEDQPQHF